This record concerns one T cell receptor beta chain sequence. Its antigen is not known. Treatment locations for all participants with HIV were in the United States. The assay, immunoSEQ v3.0, was run at survey level. Each sample aimed for roughly 40,000-55,000 sequenced T-cell genomes. Libraries were prepared by immunoSEQ multiplex PCR; TCRdb keeps only in-frame clonotypes and omits some of them. This sample has tens of thousands of clones, with about 89% found just once. The source of the sample is a study of long-term antiretroviral therapy in people with HIV. Overall study results and limits: HIV repertoires had narrower CDR3 length ranges than controls.

This material consisted of unsorted PBMCs, taken 0.1 years before starting antiretroviral therapy. The receptor comes from a woman aged 45 to 65 with HIV.

The CDR3 reads CASSEARPIYGYTF. CDR3 DNA sequence: TGTGCCAGCAGTGAAGCGAGGCCTATCTATGGCTACACCTTC. The chain couples TRBV6-1 to TRBJ1-2; D ambiguous. The CDR3 is 14 residues long. V lost 0 bases, J lost 4 bases, and 9 bases lay in between. The V gene's germline CDR1 is MNHNS and CDR2 SASEGT.